Shown below are 9 T cell receptor beta chains from a single sample sequenced in a study of blood T cell repertoires in COVID-19. TCRdb's table, derived via immunoSEQ multiplex PCR, lists solely in-frame clones and lacks some. Of about 250,000 clones in the sample, 79% are singletons; the top ten hold approximately 4%. The sequenced material came from peripheral blood. Source of these receptors: a woman aged 40 to 49 with active or convalescent COVID-19.

This clone was detected only a few times. The chain combines TRBV19 with TRBJ1-5; TRBD1 agrees at 9 bases. CDR1 is LNHDA and CDR2 is SQIVND in the germline V gene (reference sequence). The CDR3 totals 13 residues. J was trimmed by 10 bases and V by 4 bases; bases with no gene match: 5. The CDR3 DNA reads TGTGCCAGTAGTAGGGACAGGGAGGACCCCCAGCATTTT. Its protein is CASSRDREDPQHF.

CDR3 in amino acids: CASSTGGAGGYTF. The CDR3 nucleotides are TGTGCCAGCAGCACAGGGGGCGCGGGTGGCTACACCTTC. The genes are TRBV7-8 and TRBJ1-2; 9 nucleotides agree with TRBD1. There are 13 residues in the CDR3. From germline, CDR1 is SGHVS and CDR2 FQNEAQ. V lost 5 bases, J lost 7 bases, and 5 bases stayed unmatched.

This chain links TRBV9 with TRBJ1-1; 9 nucleotides line up with TRBD1. Trimming took 2 bases from V and 5 from J; bases not matched to a gene: 4. CDR3 length: 14 amino acids. Per the germline V gene, CDR1 is SGDLS and CDR2 is YYNGEE. The CDR3 region is CASSVGQGRTEAFF. The CDR3 nucleotides are TGTGCCAGCAGCGTCGGACAGGGGCGGACTGAAGCTTTCTTT.

This sequence joins TRBV28 and TRBJ1-5; D is undetermined. The CDR3 consists of 12 residues. CDR1 and CDR2 from the germline V gene are MDHEN and SYDVKM. V lost 3 bases, J lost 3 bases, and 3 bases lay in between. CDR3 protein: CASSFYNQPQHF. The CDR3 DNA follows: TGTGCCAGCAGTTTTTACAATCAGCCCCAGCATTTT. Full variable domain (rest looked up from reference TRBV28 and TRBJ1-5): DVKVTQSSRYLVKRTGEKVFLECVQDMDHENMFWYRQDPGLGLRLIYFSYDVKMKEKGDIPEGYSVSREKKERFSLILESASTNQTSMYLCASSFYNQPQHFGDGTRLSIL.

This sequence joins TRBV28 and TRBJ1-5; TRBD1 is a possible D gene (6 bases). Trimming left V 5 bases short and J 3 bases short, with 11 bases between. The CDR3 runs 14 residues. Germline assignment: CDR1 MDHEN and CDR2 SYDVKM. CDR3 DNA: TGTGCCAGCAGTACCGGACAGTTCAATCAGCCCCAGCATTTT. Amino acid sequence: CASSTGQFNQPQHF.

The chain carries TRBV2 and TRBJ2-1; 8 bases align to TRBD1. The CDR3 is 14 amino acids. Germline assignment: CDR1 SNHLY and CDR2 FYNNEI. The trim removed 4 bases at V and 8 bases at J, leaving 7 bases unmatched. CDR3 nucleotides: TGTGCCAGCAGTGTCATACAGGGGGTCGATGAGCAGTTCTTC. Amino acids: CASSVIQGVDEQFF.

This clone was picked up many times. The chain employs TRBV27 and TRBJ1-6; TRBD1 might be the D (6 bases). The V gene's germline CDR1 is MNHEY and CDR2 SMNVEV (reference sequence). Deletions cut 2 bases from V and 9 bases from J, with 11 bases between. The CDR3 spans 14 residues. This CDR3 reads CASSLAGVGSPLHF. CDR3 coding DNA: TGTGCCAGCAGTTTAGCAGGGGTAGGTTCACCCCTCCACTTT.

V usage is TRBV19 and J usage is TRBJ1-5; 8 bases match TRBD1. The CDR3 spans 16 residues. Germline V lookup: CDR1 LNHDA, CDR2 SQIVND (reference sequence). Trimming removed 3 bases from V and 5 bases from J; junction bases left unmatched: 9. CDR3 sequence (DNA): TGTGCCAGTAGTATCTCAACGGGACAGGCATATCAGCCCCAGCATTTT. This codes for CASSISTGQAYQPQHF.

The rearrangement links TRBV6-5 to TRBJ2-3; 11 positions agree with TRBD1. Unmatched junction bases numbered 1, after V lost 8 bases and J lost 3 bases. Germline loops: CDR1 MNHEY, CDR2 SVGAGI. The CDR3 extends over 13 amino acids. The CDR3 coding sequence is TGTGCCAGCGGACAGGGGGCAACAGATACGCAGTATTTT. This translates into CASGQGATDTQYF.